These T cell receptor beta chains were read from a single sample in a study of identical twins' blood T cells. TCRdb reprocessed the 5' RACE reads with MiXCR, giving one entry per CDR3 protein. The sample contains 350,000 to 400,000 distinct CDR3 sequences, 28% of which appear only once. Sequencing was performed on PBMCs. The receptors here all came from a woman aged 18-49 years in good health. Both conserved end residues are part of each CDR3. Fields, in order: J gene, D gene, V gene, clone size, CDR3 protein, CDR3 DNA. A D gene is named only where the DNA matches it firmly. Clone size is stated in some rows and not others, as once, few, many or a class when expanded.

TRBJ2-3 TRBD1 TRBV7-6 . CASSSFPGQGTSSTDTQYF TGTGCCAGCAGCTCCTTCCCGGGACAGGGGACTTCTAGCACAGATACGCAGTATTTT
TRBJ2-1 TRBD2 TRBV6-5 . CASSYYGGSIYNEQFF TGTGCCAGCAGTTACTATGGCGGGAGCATCTACAATGAGCAGTTCTTC
TRBJ1-2 . TRBV6-2/TRBV6-3 many CASSYSGSYRLHYGYTF TGTGCCAGCAGTTACTCTGGGAGTTATCGCCTCCACTATGGCTACACCTTC
TRBJ2-1 . TRBV18 few CASSPGYEPHNEQFF TGTGCCAGCTCACCGGGTTACGAACCCCACAATGAGCAGTTCTTC
TRBJ2-7 . TRBV20-1 . CSARVGPYEQYF TGCAGTGCTAGAGTCGGTCCCTACGAGCAGTACTTC
TRBJ1-1 . TRBV29-1 . CSVGRLGNTEAFF TGCAGCGTGGGAAGACTAGGGAACACTGAAGCTTTCTTT
TRBJ2-6 TRBD2 TRBV5-1 few CASSFSGAGANVLTF TGCGCCAGCAGCTTTAGCGGGGCTGGGGCCAACGTCCTGACCTTC
TRBJ1-2 TRBD1 TRBV20-1 few CSASSGQGAGYTF TGCAGTGCCTCCTCAGGACAGGGTGCAGGCTACACCTTC
TRBJ1-4 TRBD1 TRBV20-1 few CSARTGKGSGEKLFF TGCAGTGCCCGGACAGGGAAAGGCTCTGGTGAAAAACTGTTTTTT
TRBJ2-3 . TRBV9 . CACSDRGPAFDDTQYF TGTGCCTGCAGCGACCGGGGGCCCGCCTTCGATGATACGCAGTATTTT
TRBJ2-7 . TRBV6-1 few CASSLGRGSDYEQYF TGTGCCAGCAGTCTGGGACGGGGAAGTGACTACGAGCAGTACTTC
TRBJ1-1 . TRBV9 few CASSGRGGVAEAFF TGTGCCAGCAGCGGCCGCGGGGGTGTCGCTGAAGCTTTCTTT
TRBJ1-4 . TRBV6-5 many CASSYRRNEKLFF TGTGCCAGCAGTTACAGGCGAAATGAAAAACTGTTTTTT
TRBJ2-3 TRBD1 TRBV20-1 . CSARWGTGTRDTQYF TGCAGTGCTAGATGGGGGACAGGGACGAGAGATACGCAGTATTTT
TRBJ2-7 . TRBV20-1 . CSAGDGRLREQYF TGCAGTGCTGGAGATGGGCGGCTACGGGAGCAGTACTTC
TRBJ2-7 . TRBV12-3/TRBV12-4 once CASSSPGVIYEQYF TGTGCCAGCAGTTCTCCAGGGGTGATCTACGAGCAGTACTTC
TRBJ2-7 . TRBV7-2 few CASSSNSYEQYF TGTGCCAGCAGCTCCAACTCCTACGAGCAGTACTTC
TRBJ1-5 . TRBV7-8 . CASSLSTVGNQPQHF TGTGCCAGCAGCTTAAGCACAGTTGGCAATCAGCCCCAGCATTTT
TRBJ1-1 . TRBV19 many CASSIQGWTEAFF TGTGCCAGTAGTATTCAGGGTTGGACTGAAGCTTTCTTT
TRBJ1-4 TRBD1 TRBV11-2 . CASSWRQGAQSTEKLFF TGTGCCAGCAGCTGGAGACAGGGAGCTCAGTCTACTGAAAAACTGTTTTTT
TRBJ2-1 . TRBV19 few CASSADYNEQFF TGTGCCAGTAGTGCAGATTACAATGAGCAGTTCTTC
TRBJ1-6 . TRBV2 . CASYERQSYNSPLHF TGTGCCAGCTATGAGCGACAGTCCTATAATTCACCCCTCCACTTT
TRBJ2-2 TRBD2 TRBV5-1 . CASSPVLAGGTGELFF TGCGCCAGCAGCCCCGTGTTAGCGGGAGGTACCGGGGAGCTGTTTTTT
TRBJ1-5 . TRBV5-8 . CASTKYQPQHF TGTGCCAGCACCAAATATCAGCCCCAGCATTTT
TRBJ1-5 . TRBV19 many CASRASGGQPQHF TGTGCCAGTAGGGCGAGTGGTGGTCAGCCCCAGCATTTT
TRBJ1-4 TRBD1 TRBV20-1 many CSAQYRGLDEKLFF TGCAGTGCTCAGTACAGGGGGCTCGATGAAAAACTGTTTTTT
TRBJ2-3 . TRBV4-1 . CASSQGESDTQYF TGCGCCAGCAGCCAAGGGGAGTCAGATACGCAGTATTTT
TRBJ2-2 . TRBV11-2 . CASSLIVIPGELFF TGTGCCAGCAGCTTAATAGTAATCCCCGGGGAGCTGTTTTTT
TRBJ2-3 TRBD2 TRBV20-1 . CSASSVAGGNTDTQYF TGCAGTGCTAGTAGCGTCGCGGGAGGGAACACAGATACGCAGTATTTT
TRBJ2-1 . TRBV7-9 . CAISFWDRPNEHFF TGTGCCATCAGCTTTTGGGACCGACCCAATGAGCATTTCTTC
TRBJ1-1 TRBD1 TRBV5-1 few CASTTGGYTEAFF TGCGCCAGCACCACAGGGGGGTACACTGAAGCTTTCTTT
TRBJ1-2 . TRBV5-6 . CAIGRMGYGYTF TGTGCCATCGGCCGGATGGGATATGGCTACACCTTC
TRBJ2-1 . TRBV3-1 . CASSQDPQGRDEQFF TGTGCCAGCAGCCAAGATCCGCAGGGTAGGGATGAGCAGTTCTTC
TRBJ1-1 . TRBV29-1 . CSVEDGQGSFF TGCAGCGTTGAAGATGGTCAGGGTTCTTTCTTT
TRBJ2-1 . TRBV4-1 . CASSQNLAYNEQFF TGCGCCAGCAGCCAAAACCTGGCATACAATGAGCAGTTCTTC
TRBJ2-1 TRBD2 TRBV12-3/TRBV12-4 many CASSRPTSGSYSYNEQFF TGTGCCAGCAGTCGACCGACTAGCGGTTCGTACTCCTACAATGAGCAGTTCTTC
TRBJ1-3 TRBD1 TRBV3-1 . CASSLTGDSSGNTIYF TGTGCCAGCAGCCTTACAGGGGACAGCTCTGGAAACACCATATATTTT
TRBJ2-3 TRBD2 TRBV5-1 . CASSLAELAGTDTQYF TGCGCCAGCAGCTTGGCTGAGCTAGCGGGCACAGATACGCAGTATTTT
TRBJ2-7 TRBD1 TRBV10-3 many CAPTAGQDYEQYF TGTGCCCCTACCGCTGGACAGGACTACGAGCAGTACTTC
TRBJ1-2 . TRBV20-1 . CSARGGNYGYTF TGCAGTGCTAGAGGGGGGAACTATGGCTACACCTTC
TRBJ2-3 . TRBV7-9 few CASSYDETVADTQYF TGTGCTAGCAGCTACGACGAAACCGTAGCAGATACGCAGTATTTT
TRBJ2-1 TRBD2 TRBV5-4 . CASSSGGVRDNEQFF TGTGCCAGCAGCTCCGGGGGGGTACGCGACAATGAGCAGTTCTTC
TRBJ1-6 . TRBV19 . CASSASYNSPLHF TGTGCCAGTAGTGCATCCTATAATTCACCCCTCCACTTT
TRBJ1-2 . TRBV5-4 . CASSSPKGYTF TGTGCCAGCAGCTCGCCTAAAGGCTACACCTTC
TRBJ2-1 TRBD2 TRBV6-2/TRBV6-3 few CASSYVAGYNEQFF TGTGCCAGCAGTTACGTAGCGGGGTACAATGAGCAGTTCTTC
TRBJ1-4 TRBD1 TRBV25-1 . CASSDGTAEKLFF TGTGCCAGCAGTGACGGGACAGCTGAAAAACTGTTTTTT
TRBJ2-6 . TRBV30 few CAWRSPELFSGANVLTF TGTGCCTGGAGATCGCCAGAGCTATTCTCTGGGGCCAACGTCCTGACTTTC
TRBJ1-1 . TRBV29-1 . CSVELTGGSTEAFF TGCAGCGTTGAGCTCACTGGGGGTAGCACTGAAGCTTTCTTT
TRBJ1-5 TRBD1 TRBV3-1 . CASSHRGLQPQHF TGTGCCAGCAGTCACAGGGGGCTTCAGCCCCAGCATTTT
TRBJ1-2 . TRBV3-1 few CASTAGGTYGYTF TGTGCCAGCACCGCAGGAGGAACATATGGCTACACCTTC
TRBJ1-2 . TRBV20-1 . CSAGFGYGYTF TGCAGTGCTGGATTCGGATATGGCTACACCTTC
TRBJ2-1 TRBD2 TRBV24-1 many CATSDSTSGIRGYNEQFF TGTGCCACCAGTGATTCCACTAGCGGGATTCGAGGGTACAATGAGCAGTTCTTC
TRBJ2-2 TRBD2 TRBV2 many CASIERAGATGELFF TGTGCCAGCATAGAACGAGCGGGGGCCACCGGGGAGCTGTTTTTT